Following are 5 T cell receptor beta chains from one sample sequenced in a study of T cells in Graves' hyperthyroidism and ophthalmopathy (dated by TCRdb to between 2019 and 2020). The library was obtained by multiplex PCR. The sample was run on an Illumina HiSeq 2000. Amplification of TCR beta CDR3 regions was carried out from RNA transcripts. The TCR CDR3 was subjected to a first round of RT-PCR using the HTBI primer set and the Qiagen OneStep RT-PCR kit. TCRdb ran its own pipeline on the public reads, namely fastp trimming at Q25 and MiXCR clone calling, and kept in-frame beta chains. Here each entry gathers all rows of one CDR3 protein and keeps the most common genes and DNA. The sample yields a few hundred thousand distinct CDR3 sequences; approximately 15% were counted once. The biggest ten clones account for about 7% of the sample. Material for sequencing was blood. These receptors were collected from a woman in her 30s with Graves' hyperthyroidism.

The rearrangement links TRBV4-1 to TRBJ2-5; D is unclear. Trimming stripped 0 bases from V and 0 bases from J, with 8 bases between. CDR3 length: 15 residues. The germline CDR1 and CDR2 sequences are MGHRA and YSYEKL. The CDR3 nucleotides are TGCGCCAGCAGCCAAGATCCCTCCTACCAAGAGACCCAGTACTTC. Translation gives CASSQDPSYQETQYF.

This clonotype has ten or more counts. The V and J genes are TRBV11-1 and TRBJ2-7; tentatively, D is TRBD2 (5 bases). Trimming removed 4 bases at V and 6 bases at J, with 10 bases between. The CDR3 length is 12 residues. From germline, CDR1 is SGHAT and CDR2 FQDESV (reference sequence). Here the CDR3 DNA reads TGTGCCAGCAGCTGGGAGAGTGGCGAGCAGTACTTC. Translation: CASSWESGEQYF.

In its sample, this clonotype was seen many times. V is TRBV28 and J is TRBJ1-1; D unresolved. V was trimmed by 2 bases and J by 6 bases, leaving 10 bases between them. This CDR3 is built from 13 residues. Germline CDR1 is MDHEN and CDR2 is SYDVKM. CDR3 sequence: CASSLMVGSEAFF. The CDR3 DNA reads as TGTGCCAGCAGTTTAATGGTTGGATCTGAAGCTTTCTTT. Based on the CDR3 plus reference TRBV28 and TRBJ1-1, the full variable domain is DVKVTQSSRYLVKRTGEKVFLECVQDMDHENMFWYRQDPGLGLRLIYFSYDVKMKEKGDIPEGYSVSREKKERFSLILESASTNQTSMYLCASSLMVGSEAFFGQGTRLTVV.

This clonotype came up a few times. This sequence joins TRBV29-1 and TRBJ2-1; 8 bases agree with TRBD1. V was pared by 4 bases and J by 9 bases, with 14 bases of the junction left unmatched. Looked up from germline, CDR1 is SQVTM and CDR2 is ANQGSEA. The CDR3 loop spans 15 amino acids. Here the CDR3 reads CSVARTGFLQSEQFF. The CDR3 DNA follows: TGCAGCGTTGCCCGGACAGGGTTTCTCCAAAGTGAGCAGTTCTTC.

At least ten counts were recorded for this clonotype. This sequence joins TRBV20-1 and TRBJ2-1; 8 bases match TRBD2. In germline, CDR1 is DFQATT, CDR2 SNEGSKA (reference sequence). The CDR3 is 14 residues long. Trimming cost V 3 bases and J 4 bases; bases outside gene matches: 5. CDR3 sequence (DNA): TGCAGTGCTAGGCGACTAGCGCTTTACAATGAGCAGTTCTTC. Protein: CSARRLALYNEQFF.